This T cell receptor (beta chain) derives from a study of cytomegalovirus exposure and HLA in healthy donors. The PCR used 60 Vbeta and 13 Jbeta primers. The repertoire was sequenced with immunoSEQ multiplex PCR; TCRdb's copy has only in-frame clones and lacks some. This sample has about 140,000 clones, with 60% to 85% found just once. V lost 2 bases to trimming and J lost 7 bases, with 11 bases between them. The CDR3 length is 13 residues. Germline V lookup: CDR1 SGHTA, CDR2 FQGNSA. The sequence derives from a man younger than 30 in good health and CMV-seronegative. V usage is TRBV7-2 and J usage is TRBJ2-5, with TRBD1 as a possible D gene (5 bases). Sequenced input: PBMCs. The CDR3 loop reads CASSLSREGTQYF. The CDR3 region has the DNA TGTGCCAGCAGCTTATCCAGGGAAGGGACCCAGTACTTC.